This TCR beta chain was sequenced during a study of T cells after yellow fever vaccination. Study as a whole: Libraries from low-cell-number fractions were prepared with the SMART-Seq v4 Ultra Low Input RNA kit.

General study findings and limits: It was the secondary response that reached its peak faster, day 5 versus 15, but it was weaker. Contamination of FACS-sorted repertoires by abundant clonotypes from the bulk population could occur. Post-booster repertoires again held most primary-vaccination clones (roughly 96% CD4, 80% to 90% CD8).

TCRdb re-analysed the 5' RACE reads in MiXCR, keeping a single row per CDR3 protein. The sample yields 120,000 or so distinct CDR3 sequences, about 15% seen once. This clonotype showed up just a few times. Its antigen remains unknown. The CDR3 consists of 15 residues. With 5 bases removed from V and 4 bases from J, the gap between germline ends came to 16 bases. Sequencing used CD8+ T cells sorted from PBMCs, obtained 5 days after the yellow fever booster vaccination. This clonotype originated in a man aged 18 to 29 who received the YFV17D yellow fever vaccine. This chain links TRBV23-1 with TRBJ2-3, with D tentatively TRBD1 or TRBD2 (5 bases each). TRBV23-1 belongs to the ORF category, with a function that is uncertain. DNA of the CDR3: TGCGCCAGCAGTTCCCGGGGCAGGAACCCAGATACGCAGTATTTT. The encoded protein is CASSSRGRNPDTQYF.